What follows are 8 T cell receptor beta chains derived from one specimen sequenced in a study of T cells after yellow fever vaccination. MiXCR, run by TCRdb on the 5' RACE reads, gives a single entry per CDR3 protein. The sample has 200,000 to 300,000 distinct CDR3 sequences, 13% seen once; the top ten hold roughly 0.5%. The sample in question was CD4+ T cells sorted from PBMCs, obtained 45 days after the yellow fever booster vaccination. These receptors were taken from a man aged 25 to 40 who received the YFV17D yellow fever vaccine.

This chain connects TRBV11-2 to TRBJ2-7; D may correspond to TRBD1 or TRBD2 (7 bases each). CDR1 is SGHAT and CDR2 is FQNNGV in the germline V gene. There are 16 residues in the CDR3. Trimming took off 1 base at V and 7 bases at J, with 20 bases between the two ends. The CDR3 bases are TGTGCCAGCAGCTTAGGCCCAGGGACAGCGGGATGGGAGCAGTACTTC. It codes for CASSLGPGTAGWEQYF.

This clonotype was found a few times. The rearrangement links TRBV11-2 to TRBJ2-7; TRBD2 aligns across 12 bases. CDR3 length equals 15 residues. V dropped 7 bases and J dropped 2; count of bases not matched to a gene: 6. Germline V gene lookup returns CDR1 SGHAT and CDR2 FQNNGV. The CDR3 reads CASIGLAGKAYEQYF. DNA for the CDR3: TGTGCCAGCATCGGACTAGCGGGAAAAGCCTACGAGCAGTACTTC.

V is TRBV30 and J is TRBJ2-1; no definite D call. This CDR3 has 15 amino acids. CDR1 GTSNPN and CDR2 SVGIG come from the germline V gene (reference sequence). The V and J ends lost 0 bases and 0 bases respectively, with 9 bases between them. The DNA of the CDR3 is TGTGCCTGGAGTGTACAAGAGAGCTCCTACAATGAGCAGTTCTTC. It is translated as CAWSVQESSYNEQFF.

The chain links TRBV20-1 to TRBJ1-5, with no clear D. The CDR3 sequence is 13 residues long. Trimming removed 4 bases at V and 3 bases at J, with 10 bases between. The germline V gene encodes CDR1 DFQATT and CDR2 SNEGSKA (reference sequence). The CDR3 sequence is CSAKESNNQPQHF. The CDR3 region has the DNA TGCAGTGCTAAAGAATCAAACAATCAGCCCCAGCATTTT.

This clonotype occurred a few times. This sequence joins TRBV10-2 and TRBJ2-2; D is unclear. This CDR3 is 13 amino acids long. Germline V gene sequence: CDR1 WSHSY, CDR2 SAAADI. V dropped 3 bases and J dropped 6 bases, with 8 bases sitting between them. CDR3 DNA sequence: TGCGCCAGCAGTGAAACAGCCGCCGGGGAGCTGTTTTTT. As protein: CASSETAAGELFF.

This clonotype was seen a few times. The rearrangement links TRBV10-3 to TRBJ2-1, with D unclear. This CDR3 is built from 12 residues. Trimming shortened V by 10 bases and J by 7 bases, and 14 bases separated the two germline ends. CDR1 ENHRY and CDR2 SYGVKD come from the germline V gene. CDR3 loop: CATSYEANEQFF. CDR3 DNA sequence: TGTGCCACCTCCTATGAGGCAAATGAGCAGTTCTTC.

This clonotype was seen a few times. The chain combines TRBV7-2 with TRBJ2-4, with TRBD2 as a possible D gene (6 bases). The germline V gene encodes CDR1 SGHTA and CDR2 FQGNSA. V shed 0 bases and J shed 6 bases, with 15 bases lying between them. This CDR3 has 16 amino acids. Written as DNA, the CDR3 is TGTGCCAGCAGCTTAGCTTTAGCGGCCCCAGGAAACATTCAGTACTTC. Its translation is CASSLALAAPGNIQYF.

This clonotype was counted a few times. The genes are TRBV11-1 and TRBJ2-1, with 11 bases lining up with TRBD2. Germline trimming cut 5 bases from V and 5 bases from J; bases unmatched to any gene: 14. The germline gives CDR1 SGHAT, CDR2 FQDESV (reference sequence). The CDR3 is 18 amino acids. The CDR3 DNA reads as TGTGCCAGCAGCCTTAATCGTCTAGCGGGAGGTCGGGACAATGAGCAGTTCTTC. This translates into CASSLNRLAGGRDNEQFF.